Each of the 29 T cell receptor beta chains below was sequenced from the same sample in a study of blood T cell repertoires in COVID-19 (dated by TCRdb to 2020 to 2021). To prepare the library, the immunoSEQ multiplex PCR assay was applied. Entries here come from immuneACCESS through TCRdb and include only in-frame sequences with V and J called. Some clones fail to appear in such tables; in the studies checked, an unresolved V gene covers under half of the shortfall, and the cause of the remainder is unknown. The sample includes roughly 35,000 clones, with around 80% observed a single time. Of the sample, under 35% falls within the top ten clones. The sample taken for sequencing was peripheral blood. These TCRs come from a man aged 80 or over with acute or convalescent COVID-19.

The chain uses TRBV4-3 and TRBJ2-1; D gene ambiguous. The CDR3 spans 11 residues. Deletions cut 2 bases from V and 10 bases from J, with 6 bases between. Germline V gives CDR1 LGHNA, CDR2 YSLEER. The CDR3 here is CASSQYQEQFF. CDR3 bases: TGCGCCAGCAGCCAATATCAGGAGCAGTTCTTC.

The chain is built from TRBV9 and TRBJ2-5, with 9 bases fitting TRBD2. Germline CDR1 is SGDLS and CDR2 is YYNGEE. The CDR3 extends over 14 amino acids. With V trimmed by 6 bases and J by 5 bases, 8 bases remained unmatched. The CDR3 here is CASKPSGTGETQYF. The CDR3 coding sequence is TGTGCCAGCAAGCCTAGCGGGACTGGGGAGACCCAGTACTTC. Full variable domain (missing parts from reference TRBV9 and TRBJ2-5): DSGVTQTPKHLITATGQRVTLRCSPRSGDLSVYWYQQSLDQGLQFLIQYYNGEERAKGNILERFSAQQFPDLHSELNLSSLELGDSALYFCASKPSGTGETQYFGPGTRLLVL.

The rearrangement uses TRBV9 and TRBJ1-6; TRBD1 aligns across 7 bases. This CDR3 has 17 amino acids. Germline V gene lookup returns CDR1 SGDLS and CDR2 YYNGEE. V was clipped by 3 bases and J by 8 bases; unmatched bases: 14. The CDR3: CASSAEGAPGSDSPLHF. The CDR3 coding sequence is TGTGCCAGCAGCGCCGAGGGGGCTCCAGGGTCCGATTCACCCCTCCACTTT.

This clone was counted between two and nine times. The chain couples TRBV6-1 to TRBJ2-3, with 13 bases that match TRBD2. With V trimmed by 2 bases and J by 2 bases, 7 bases remained unmatched. The length of the CDR3 is 18 residues. Germline V gene sequence: CDR1 MNHNS, CDR2 SASEGT. CDR3 in amino acids: CASSEYGGLAGTTDTQYF. The CDR3 region has the DNA TGTGCCAGCAGTGAATATGGGGGACTAGCGGGGACCACAGATACGCAGTATTTT.

The genes are TRBV6-1 and TRBJ2-7; weak D call: TRBD2 (5 bases). The CDR3 extends over 15 amino acids. Trimming pared 2 bases from V and 2 bases from J, leaving 13 bases between. From germline, CDR1 is MNHNS and CDR2 SASEGT. The CDR3 DNA reads as TGTGCCAGCAGTGAACTACGGGGTTCTGCCTACGAGCAGTACTTC. Translating gives CASSELRGSAYEQYF.

This clone appeared once. The chain uses TRBV30 and TRBJ2-2; D may be TRBD1 (6 bases). Between the trimmed V and J ends, which lost 0 bases and 2 bases, there was a span of 16 bases. Germline-derived CDR1 and CDR2 are GTSNPN and SVGIG (reference sequence). The CDR3 is 17 amino acids. The CDR3 DNA reads TGTGCCTGGAGTGTACGGCCCAGGGGCGGAAACACCGGGGAGCTGTTTTTT. It translates to CAWSVRPRGGNTGELFF.

The chain is built from TRBV7-2 and TRBJ1-4; weak D call: TRBD1 (6 bases). The CDR3 covers 14 residues. V shed 5 bases and J shed 5 bases, with 12 bases lying between them. Germline V gives CDR1 SGHTA, CDR2 FQGNSA. The DNA for the CDR3 is TGTGCCAGCAGCCCGGACAGAAGAAATGAAAAACTGTTTTTT. Residues: CASSPDRRNEKLFF.

This sequence joins TRBV5-1 and TRBJ2-6; the D is unclear. V was shortened by 6 bases and J by 1 base, with 11 bases between the two germline ends. The CDR3 length is 15 residues. In germline, CDR1 is SGHRS, CDR2 YFSETQ. CDR3 DNA: TGCGCCAGCACCCTCTACTTGTCTGGGGCCAACGTCCTGACTTTC. It yields the protein CASTLYLSGANVLTF.

The chain combines TRBV5-6 with TRBJ2-5; possible D gene TRBD2, 6 bases. V was pared by 2 bases and J by 5 bases, with 13 bases between. This CDR3 is 14 amino acids long. Germline V lookup: CDR1 SGHDT, CDR2 YYEEEE. CDR3 sequence (DNA): TGTGCCAGCAGCTTTGACAGCGGGTGGGAGACCCAGTACTTC. This gives the protein CASSFDSGWETQYF.

The V gene is TRBV7-2, the J gene TRBJ1-6; a possible D gene is TRBD1 (5 bases). Germline V lookup: CDR1 SGHTA, CDR2 FQGNSA. The V and J ends lost 1 base and 5 bases respectively, with 9 bases between them. This CDR3 spans 15 amino acids. The chain's CDR3 is CASSLDQGNNSPLHF. CDR3 DNA: TGTGCCAGCAGCTTAGATCAGGGAAATAATTCACCCCTCCACTTT.

The chain uses TRBV7-9 and TRBJ1-6; D ambiguous. The CDR3 totals 15 residues. Trimming stripped 11 bases from V and 0 bases from J, with 14 bases between. CDR1 and CDR2 (germline): SEHNR, FQNEAQ (reference sequence). Here the CDR3 reads CAASPLSSYNSPLHF. CDR3 nucleotides: TGTGCCGCATCCCCTCTTAGCTCCTATAATTCACCCCTCCACTTT.

The chain couples TRBV10-3 to TRBJ2-2; TRBD2 agrees at 12 bases. The junction had 7 bases not matched to a gene; V was cut back by 5 bases and J by 0 bases. The CDR3 consists of 18 residues. The germline V gene encodes CDR1 ENHRY and CDR2 SYGVKD. CDR3: CAISSRTSGESNTGELFF. The CDR3 DNA sequence: TGTGCCATCAGTTCCAGGACTAGCGGGGAATCGAACACCGGGGAGCTGTTTTTT.

The rearrangement links TRBV5-6 to TRBJ1-6; D is uncertain. Germline-derived CDR1 and CDR2 are SGHDT and YYEEEE. The V end lost 4 bases, the J end lost 0 bases, and 14 bases lay between the germline ends. This CDR3 is 17 amino acids long. The CDR3 loop reads CASSLLGRSSYNSPLHF. CDR3 bases: TGTGCCAGCAGCCTACTAGGACGGAGCTCCTATAATTCACCCCTCCACTTT. Together with reference TRBV5-6 and TRBJ1-6, the CDR3 gives the full variable domain: DAGVTQSPTHLIKTRGQQVTLRCSPKSGHDTVSWYQQALGQGPQFIFQYYEEEERQRGNFPDRFSGHQFPNYSSELNVNALLLGDSALYLCASSLLGRSSYNSPLHFGNGTRLTVT.

The gene calls are TRBV18 and TRBJ2-7; tentative D call: TRBD2 (6 bases). The germline gives CDR1 KGHSH, CDR2 LQKENI. With 2 bases removed from V and 5 bases from J, the gap between germline ends came to 16 bases. The CDR3 consists of 15 residues. The CDR3 DNA is TGTGCCAGCTCACCAACCCGACGGGAGAACGACGAGCAGTACTTC. Protein sequence: CASSPTRRENDEQYF.

This chain connects TRBV30 to TRBJ2-3, with no clear D. V lost 6 bases, J lost 6 bases, and 16 bases lay in between. The CDR3 contains 13 residues. In germline, CDR1 is GTSNPN, CDR2 SVGIG (reference sequence). The CDR3 DNA follows: TGTGCCTGCCCCAGCGCTTTGGCGGATACGCAGTATTTT. This sequence encodes CACPSALADTQYF.

This chain uses TRBV29-1 with TRBJ2-2, with D possibly being TRBD1 (5 bases). The germline CDR1 and CDR2 sequences are SQVTM and ANQGSEA. The V and J ends lost 7 bases and 4 bases respectively, with 13 bases between them. The CDR3 covers 13 residues. The CDR3 coding sequence is TGCAGCGGGGGCCAGCGCTTCACCGGGGAGCTGTTTTTT. Translation: CSGGQRFTGELFF.

The V call is TRBV2, the J call TRBJ1-1, with D perhaps matching TRBD1 (5 bases). The CDR3 extends over 12 amino acids. V gave up 6 bases and J gave up 1 base, with 6 bases separating them. In germline, CDR1 is SNHLY, CDR2 FYNNEI. The CDR3 here is CASRQENTEAFF. Here the CDR3 DNA reads TGTGCCAGCAGACAGGAGAACACTGAAGCTTTCTTT.

CDR3 sequence (DNA): TGTGCCAGCAGTTCCTGGACCGCGGGGGGCCATGAGCAGTTCTTC. Translating gives CASSSWTAGGHEQFF. The rearrangement links TRBV27 to TRBJ2-1; 8 positions match TRBD2. This CDR3 contains 15 residues. Germline V lookup: CDR1 MNHEY, CDR2 SMNVEV (reference sequence). Trimming took 4 bases from V and 8 from J; bases not matched to a gene: 10.

Only one count was recorded for this clone. The chain has TRBV19 and TRBJ1-1; no firm D call. Trimming shortened V by 0 bases and J by 2 bases, and 10 bases separated the two germline ends. Germline V lookup: CDR1 LNHDA, CDR2 SQIVND (reference sequence). The CDR3 is 15 residues long. In DNA, the CDR3 is TGTGCCAGTAGTATAGATCCACAGCTTAACACTGAAGCTTTCTTT. Its protein product is CASSIDPQLNTEAFF.

This clone occurred once. This chain joins TRBV18 and TRBJ2-3; the D gene is possibly TRBD2 (6 bases). V was cut by 2 bases and J by 5 bases, with 20 bases left in between. CDR1 and CDR2 (germline): KGHSH, LQKENI. This CDR3 has 17 amino acids. For the CDR3, the DNA is TGTGCCAGCTCACCAGCTTTTCGGGGGAGTCCGAGAGATACGCAGTATTTT. As protein: CASSPAFRGSPRDTQYF.

The chain links TRBV19 to TRBJ1-4, with D maybe TRBD1 (6 bases). Trimming shortened V by 5 bases and J by 5 bases, and 15 bases separated the two germline ends. CDR1 LNHDA and CDR2 SQIVND come from the germline V gene (reference sequence). The CDR3 has 15 amino acids. The CDR3 sequence: CASSGRERGNEKLFF. CDR3 DNA sequence: TGTGCCAGTAGTGGCCGCGAAAGGGGGAATGAAAAACTGTTTTTT.

J is TRBJ2-1 and V is TRBV7-3, with 9 nucleotides matching TRBD1. The CDR3 is 16 residues long. Per germline, CDR1 SGHTA and CDR2 FQGTGA. The trim removed 7 bases at V and 4 bases at J, leaving 11 bases unmatched. CDR3 protein: CASTETPGQGYNEQFF. In DNA, the CDR3 is TGTGCCAGCACCGAAACACCGGGACAGGGATACAATGAGCAGTTCTTC. The full variable domain, completed using reference TRBV7-3 and TRBJ2-1, is GAGVSQTPSNKVTEKGKYVELRCDPISGHTALYWYRQSLGQGPEFLIYFQGTGAADDSGLPNDRFFAVRPEGSVSTLKIQRTERGDSAVYLCASTETPGQGYNEQFFGPGTRLTVL.

This chain uses TRBV27 with TRBJ1-2, with 9 bases that match TRBD1. This CDR3 is 14 amino acids long. CDR1 is MNHEY and CDR2 is SMNVEV in the germline V gene (reference sequence). V lost 5 bases, J lost 8 bases, and 9 bases stayed unmatched. In DNA form, the CDR3 reads TGTGCCAGCAGTCCCTGGACAGGGGTAGGGGGCTACACCTTC. This codes for CASSPWTGVGGYTF.

Comments on this clone: A read error may account for a junction end that differs from germline. The chain is built from TRBV28 and TRBJ1-5, with TRBD1 matching over 7 bases. Germline CDR1 MDHEN, CDR2 SYDVKM. This CDR3 spans 12 amino acids. The CDR3 nucleotides read TGTGCCAGCAGTAGCGACAGGGCCCGGGGGAATTTT. This gives the protein CASSSDRARGNF.

This chain joins TRBV7-8 and TRBJ1-2; TRBD1 agrees at 7 bases. V lost 5 bases, J lost 6 bases, and 6 bases stayed unmatched. The CDR3 covers 13 residues. Germline CDR1 is SGHVS and CDR2 is FQNEAQ. The CDR3 loop reads CASSLSGQDGYTF. In DNA, the CDR3 is TGTGCCAGCAGCCTCTCAGGACAGGATGGCTACACCTTC.

CDR3 sequence reads: CASSSPLSGELFF. The CDR3 bases are TGTGCCAGCAGCTCCCCCCTTTCCGGGGAGCTGTTTTTT. The chain recombines TRBV7-9 with TRBJ2-2; D gene uncertain. The CDR3 is 13 amino acids. CDR1 is SEHNR, CDR2 FQNEAQ, per germline (reference sequence). The ends were cut back, 4 bases at V and 6 bases at J, with 9 bases in the middle. The variable domain in full, completed from reference TRBV7-9 and TRBJ2-2, reads DTGVSQNPRHKITKRGQNVTFRCDPISEHNRLYWYRQTLGQGPEFLTYFQNEAQLEKSRLLSDRFSAERPKGSFSTLEIQRTEQGDSAMYLCASSSPLSGELFFGEGSRLTVL.

The V and J genes are TRBV12-5 and TRBJ2-3, with TRBD2 matching over 8 bases. Germline assignment: CDR1 LGHNT and CDR2 FRNRAP. The CDR3 consists of 16 residues. Trimming removed 4 bases from V and 0 bases from J; junction bases left unmatched: 6. CDR3: CASGSITSGSTDTQYF. The CDR3, as DNA: TGTGCTAGTGGTTCAATAACTAGCGGAAGCACAGATACGCAGTATTTT.

The V and J genes are TRBV30 and TRBJ2-3; a possible D gene is TRBD2 (7 bases). This CDR3 is 15 amino acids long. V was shortened by 0 bases and J by 6 bases, with 16 bases between the two germline ends. The V gene's germline CDR1 is GTSNPN and CDR2 SVGIG (reference sequence). The CDR3 reads CAWSVHRGATDTQYF. The CDR3 DNA follows: TGTGCCTGGAGTGTACATCGGGGGGCAACTGATACGCAGTATTTT. Variable domain in full (rest from reference TRBV30 and TRBJ2-3): SQTIHQWPATLVQPVGSPLSLECTVEGTSNPNLYWYRQAAGRGLQLLFYSVGIGQISSEVPQNLSASRPQDRQFILSSKKLLLSDSGFYLCAWSVHRGATDTQYFGPGTRLTVL.

This chain joins TRBV4-3 and TRBJ2-1, with 9 bases lining up with TRBD2. Germline V gene sequence: CDR1 LGHNA, CDR2 YSLEER. The length of the CDR3 is 19 residues. Losses at the gene ends were 0 bases for V and 3 bases for J; bases not matched to a gene: 12. The CDR3 region has the DNA TGCGCCAGCAGCCAAGATTCAGGCGGGAGGGCGAAACTCTACAATGAGCAGTTCTTC. Translation gives CASSQDSGGRAKLYNEQFF.